The 4 T cell receptor beta chains presented below share a single source sample, sequenced in a study of blood T cell repertoires in COVID-19. Some clones are missing from TCRdb's copy, which holds only in-frame ones; the method was immunoSEQ multiplex PCR. The table records fewer than 250,000 clones, approximately 86% of them present only once. Sample: peripheral blood. Receptors originate from a man in his fifties or sixties with acute or convalescent COVID-19.

The chain combines TRBV14 with TRBJ1-1, with TRBD1 matching over 8 bases. Germline V gives CDR1 SGHDN, CDR2 FVKESK. This CDR3 contains 16 residues. V shed 4 bases, J shed 0 bases, and the junction held 7 bases outside the gene matches. DNA for the CDR3: TGTGCCAGCAGCCGAGCGGGACAGGTCATGAACACTGAAGCTTTCTTT. Translating gives CASSRAGQVMNTEAFF.

The chain combines TRBV5-1 with TRBJ2-2; weak D call: TRBD2 (5 bases). This CDR3 has 15 residues. Germline loops: CDR1 SGHRS, CDR2 YFSETQ. With 4 bases removed from V and 3 bases from J, the gap between germline ends came to 13 bases. The CDR3, as DNA: TGCGCCAGCAGCGCCCACTCCGGGGACACCGGGGAGCTGTTTTTT. This gives the protein CASSAHSGDTGELFF.

The chain has TRBV2 and TRBJ1-5; TRBD1 matches 8 bases. In germline, CDR1 is SNHLY, CDR2 FYNNEI. The CDR3 is 14 residues long. V gave up 5 bases and J gave up 1 base; unmatched junction bases: 1. The CDR3 DNA reads TGTGCCAGCAGTAGACAGGGGAGCAATCAGCCCCAGCATTTT. Translation gives CASSRQGSNQPQHF.

This chain connects TRBV12-3 or TRBV12-4 to TRBJ1-1; no reliable D call. V gave up 6 bases and J gave up 0 bases, with 8 bases separating them. This CDR3 has 13 amino acids. CDR3 loop: CASRRAMNTEAFF. The DNA of the CDR3 is TGTGCCAGCAGAAGAGCCATGAACACTGAAGCTTTCTTT.